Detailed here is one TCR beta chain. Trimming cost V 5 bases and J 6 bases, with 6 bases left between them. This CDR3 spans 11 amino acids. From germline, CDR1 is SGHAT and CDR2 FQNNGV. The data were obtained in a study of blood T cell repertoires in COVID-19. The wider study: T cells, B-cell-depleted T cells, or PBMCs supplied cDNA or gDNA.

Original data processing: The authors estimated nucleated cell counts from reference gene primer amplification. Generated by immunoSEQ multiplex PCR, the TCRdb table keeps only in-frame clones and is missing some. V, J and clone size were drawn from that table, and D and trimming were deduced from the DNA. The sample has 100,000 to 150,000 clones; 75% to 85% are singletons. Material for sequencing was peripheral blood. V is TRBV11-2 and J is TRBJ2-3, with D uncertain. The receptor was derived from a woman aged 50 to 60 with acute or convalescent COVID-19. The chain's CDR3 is CASSPFDTQYF. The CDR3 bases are TGTGCCAGCAGCCCATTTGATACGCAGTATTTT.